What follows is one T cell receptor beta chain and its context. No antigen is known for it. The libraries were made with immunoSEQ version 4 in survey mode. Generated by immunoSEQ multiplex PCR, the TCRdb table keeps only in-frame clones and is missing some. The table has under 50,000 clones, approximately 90% seen once; the top ten hold about 1.7%. This entry is derived from a study of persistence of HIV-infected CD4 T cells. This nonspecific control used anti-CD3/anti-CD28 bead stimulation of CD4+ T cells. Sorting selected CD4+ T cells upregulating both CD40 ligand and CD69. The CDR3 has 14 residues. The germline V gene has CDR1 SNHLY and CDR2 FYNNEI. Trimming removed 7 bases from V and 6 bases from J, with 17 bases in between.

The material was CD4+ T cells sorted from PBMCs after roughly 18-hour stimulation, obtained from a patient who received antiretroviral therapy. This TCR was sampled from an adult man with HIV who was CMV-seropositive. V is TRBV2 and J is TRBJ2-3, with a weak D call TRBD1 (6 bases). The CDR3 spells CASKDRERTDTQYF. CDR3 in DNA: TGTGCCAGCAAGGACAGAGAAAGGACGGATACGCAGTATTTT. Variable domain in full (rest from reference TRBV2 and TRBJ2-3): EPEVTQTPSHQVTQMGQEVILRCVPISNHLYFYWYRQILGQKVEFLVSFYNNEISEKSEIFDDQFSVERPDGSNFTLKIRSTKLEDSAMYFCASKDRERTDTQYFGPGTRLTVL.